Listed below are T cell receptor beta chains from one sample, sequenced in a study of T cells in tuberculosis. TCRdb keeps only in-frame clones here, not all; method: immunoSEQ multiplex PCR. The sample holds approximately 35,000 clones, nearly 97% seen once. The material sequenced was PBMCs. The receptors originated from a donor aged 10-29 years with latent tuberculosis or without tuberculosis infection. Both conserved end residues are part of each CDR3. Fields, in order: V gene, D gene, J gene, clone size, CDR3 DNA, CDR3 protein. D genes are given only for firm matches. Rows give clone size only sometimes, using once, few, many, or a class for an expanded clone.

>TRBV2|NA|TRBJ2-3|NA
TGTGCCAGCAGGGAACGGGACACCACAGATACGCAGTATTTT
CASRERDTTDTQYF
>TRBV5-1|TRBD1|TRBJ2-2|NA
TGCGCCAGCCCAGGACAGGGCTTATTTCACACCGGGGAGCTGTTTTTT
CASPGQGLFHTGELFF
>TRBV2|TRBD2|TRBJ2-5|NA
TGTGCCAGCAGTGAAGTCCTCTCGGGACTAGCGGGAGGCGGAGAGACCCAGTACTTC
CASSEVLSGLAGGGETQYF
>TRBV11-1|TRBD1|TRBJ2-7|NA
TGTGCCAGCAGCTCCCGGGACAGAGGCTACGAGCAGTACTTC
CASSSRDRGYEQYF
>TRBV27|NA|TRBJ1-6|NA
TGTGCCAGCAGTGAACAGGGATCACCCCTCCACTTT
CASSEQGSPLHF
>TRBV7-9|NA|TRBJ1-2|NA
TGTGCCAGCAGCTTAGCGGCGGGGAATGGCTACACCTTC
CASSLAAGNGYTF
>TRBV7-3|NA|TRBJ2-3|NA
TGTGCCAGCAGCTTAGGATCAGGCGCTAGCACAGATACGCAGTATTTT
CASSLGSGASTDTQYF
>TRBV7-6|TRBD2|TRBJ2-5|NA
TGTGCCAGCTCCGGGACTAGCGGGAGTGAGACCCAGTACTTC
CASSGTSGSETQYF
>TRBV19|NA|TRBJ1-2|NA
TGTGCCAGTAGTCAAGAGACAGCCGCTAACTATGGCTACACCTTC
CASSQETAANYGYTF
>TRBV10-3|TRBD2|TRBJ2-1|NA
TGTGCCATCAGGGGGACTAGCGGGAGTAATGAGCAGTTCTTC
CAIRGTSGSNEQFF
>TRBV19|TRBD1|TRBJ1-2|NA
TGTGCCAGTAGTAAGACAGGGGGCGGTAACTATGGCTACACCTTC
CASSKTGGGNYGYTF
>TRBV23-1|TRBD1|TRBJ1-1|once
TGCGCCAGCAGATACCCGGGGACAGGGGCCGGGGGAACTGAAGCTTTCTTT
CASRYPGTGAGGTEAFF
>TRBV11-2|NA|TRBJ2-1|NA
TGTGCCAGCAGCTTCGAGAGAGGTGAGCAGTTCTTC
CASSFERGEQFF
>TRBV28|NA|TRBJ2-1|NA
TGTGCCAGCAGTTTAGCGGGACCGTACAATGAGCAGTTCTTC
CASSLAGPYNEQFF
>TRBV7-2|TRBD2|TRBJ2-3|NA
TGTGCCAGCAGCTTAGGGGCGGGAGTCACAGATACGCAGTATTTT
CASSLGAGVTDTQYF
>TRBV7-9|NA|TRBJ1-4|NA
TGTGCCAGCAGCCCCATTTCTAATGAAAAACTGTTTTTT
CASSPISNEKLFF
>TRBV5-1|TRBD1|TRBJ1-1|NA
TGCGCCAGCAGCTTGGATCCGGGACAGAAAACACTTGGAGCTTTCTTT
CASSLDPGQKTLGAFF